The 10 T cell receptor beta chains below come from one sample, sequenced in a study of cytomegalovirus exposure and HLA in healthy donors. Sequenced by immunoSEQ multiplex PCR; TCRdb stores in-frame clones only, minus some. The top ten hold more than 13% of the sample, which has approximately 220,000 clones, around 80% seen once. The specimen was PBMCs. These receptors all stem from a woman in her thirties in good health and CMV-seropositive.

This chain links TRBV5-1 with TRBJ2-7; 14 nucleotides line up with TRBD2. The germline CDR1 and CDR2 sequences are SGHRS and YFSETQ. This CDR3 has 15 residues. V shed 3 bases and J 9 bases; nucleotides not matched to a gene: 8. The CDR3 loop is CASSWGTSGSVAQYF. In nucleotides, the CDR3 is TGCGCCAGCAGCTGGGGGACTAGCGGGAGTGTAGCGCAGTACTTC.

The rearrangement links TRBV15 to TRBJ2-1; D is perhaps TRBD2 (5 bases). The CDR3 has 12 amino acids. V lost 4 bases and J 7 bases, leaving 8 bases between the germline ends. Germline CDR1 reads LNHNV; CDR2 reads YYDKDF (reference sequence). The CDR3 sequence: CATSTEGNEQFF. For the CDR3, the DNA is TGTGCCACCAGCACAGAGGGAAATGAGCAGTTCTTC.

The rearrangement links TRBV27 to TRBJ2-1; tentative D call: TRBD2 (7 bases). The CDR3 spans 15 residues. V lost 5 bases and J 4 bases, leaving 15 bases between the germline ends. Per germline, CDR1 MNHEY and CDR2 SMNVEV (reference sequence). This chain's CDR3 is CASSPPRGLYNEQFF. The CDR3 bases are TGTGCCAGCAGTCCCCCGCGGGGGCTTTACAATGAGCAGTTCTTC.

This sequence joins TRBV18 and TRBJ2-7; no clear D. The germline V gene encodes CDR1 KGHSH and CDR2 LQKENI. Trimming took off 2 bases at V and 2 bases at J, with 10 bases between the two ends. This CDR3 contains 14 residues. The chain's CDR3 is CASSPAGSPYEQYF. The DNA for the CDR3 is TGTGCCAGCTCACCAGCAGGATCCCCCTACGAGCAGTACTTC.

With regard to this clone: The junction and the germline gene differ at one end; a read error may be behind it. This chain connects TRBV7-7 to TRBJ2-1, with 10 bases lining up with TRBD2. Germline lookup yields CDR1 SSHAT and CDR2 FNYEAQ (reference sequence). This CDR3 has 16 amino acids. In DNA, the CDR3 is TGTGCTAGCAGCTCTACCCTTCTAGCGGGAGTCAATGAGCAGTTCTTC. It codes for CASSSTLLAGVNEQFF.

The gene calls are TRBV5-1 and TRBJ1-1; D is undetermined. CDR1 and CDR2 from the germline V gene are SGHRS and YFSETQ. V lost 0 bases and J 3 bases, leaving 15 bases between the germline ends. The CDR3 length is 16 residues. DNA of the CDR3: TGCGCCAGCAGCTTGGGTTTGGGATCTGGGGACACTGAAGCTTTCTTT. Protein sequence: CASSLGLGSGDTEAFF.

The rearrangement joins TRBV11-2 to TRBJ1-1; the match to TRBD1 covers 8 bases. The CDR3 runs to 14 residues. V dropped 2 bases and J dropped 4; count of bases not matched to a gene: 3. CDR1 is SGHAT and CDR2 is FQNNGV in the germline V gene. The CDR3 is CASSLQGAFTEAFF. CDR3 sequence (DNA): TGTGCCAGCAGCTTACAGGGGGCTTTCACTGAAGCTTTCTTT.

In nucleotides, the CDR3 is TGCGCCAGCAGCTTGTCAGCGCAACCCAAGGGGGAGACCCAGTACTTC. Protein sequence: CASSLSAQPKGETQYF. V usage is TRBV5-1 and J usage is TRBJ2-5; TRBD1 might be the D (5 bases). Germline CDR1 reads SGHRS; CDR2 reads YFSETQ. This CDR3 region has 16 residues. V lost 1 base, J lost 5 bases, and 18 bases lay in between.

The chain combines TRBV9 with TRBJ2-2; D unclear. The CDR3 spans 12 residues. Germline V CDR1 and CDR2: SGDLS, YYNGEE. With 0 bases removed from V and 7 bases from J, the gap between germline ends came to 4 bases. The CDR3, as DNA: TGTGCCAGCAGCGTAGGAAACGGGGAGCTGTTTTTT. Amino acid sequence: CASSVGNGELFF. The whole variable domain, filled in from reference TRBV9 and TRBJ2-2, reads DSGVTQTPKHLITATGQRVTLRCSPRSGDLSVYWYQQSLDQGLQFLIQYYNGEERAKGNILERFSAQQFPDLHSELNLSSLELGDSALYFCASSVGNGELFFGEGSRLTVL.

The chain joins TRBV10-3 to TRBJ1-2; D ambiguous. V was cut by 3 bases and J by 5 bases, with 16 bases left in between. Germline CDR1 is ENHRY and CDR2 is SYGVKD. The CDR3 extends over 15 amino acids. In DNA, the CDR3 is TGTGCCATCAGTGACGGCTCAGTGACGCTTTATGGCTACACCTTC. This codes for CAISDGSVTLYGYTF.